The clone carrying this T cell receptor (beta chain) was seen many times. Here immunoSEQ multiplex PCR was the method, and the copy in TCRdb shows in-frame clones only, minus some. The repertoire holds 65,000 to 75,000 clones, with 83% as singletons. The data were taken from a study of blood T cell repertoires in COVID-19. This clonotype was obtained from a man older than 75 with acute or convalescent COVID-19. The sample taken for sequencing was peripheral blood.

As DNA, the CDR3 is TGTGCCAGCAGGGGAGGGGCCCATCAGCCCCAGCATTTT. Protein sequence: CASRGGAHQPQHF. The genes are TRBV28 and TRBJ1-5, with a weak D call TRBD1 (5 bases). CDR1 and CDR2 from the germline V gene are MDHEN and SYDVKM. Between the trimmed V and J ends, which lost 6 bases and 5 bases, there was a span of 11 bases. The CDR3 has 13 residues.